This record concerns one T cell receptor (beta chain) sequence. Its antigen is unknown. Total RNA, at approximately 4,000 ng, went into every TCR library. UMIs incorporating a 6-nucleotide sample barcode were appended by means of template switching. TCRdb re-called the 5' RACE reads; every CDR3 protein appears as one record, without DNA. In total, the table holds some 160,000 distinct CDR3 sequences. The sample comes from a study of monozygotic twins with inflammatory bowel disease. CDR3 length: 12 residues. The germline gives CDR1 SEHNR, CDR2 FQNEAQ (reference sequence). Blood (approximately 2.3 ml) was collected from every donor individually. Study observations and caveats: Among IBD patients, TCRbeta diversity (inverse Simpson) was lower than in healthy co-twins.

Material: blood. The J gene is TRBJ1-2, the V gene TRBV7-9. This TCR derives from a human donor with ulcerative colitis or Crohn's disease, or a healthy co-twin of an affected twin (not recorded which). The CDR3 spells CASSFSQSEPYF. The full variable domain, completed using reference TRBV7-9 and TRBJ1-2, is DTGVSQNPRHKITKRGQNVTFRCDPISEHNRLYWYRQTLGQGPEFLTYFQNEAQLEKSRLLSDRFSAERPKGSFSTLEIQRTEQGDSAMYLCASSFSQSEPYFGSGTRLTVV.